Below, one T cell receptor beta chain is given with its context. Antigen unknown. Measured with immunoSEQ multiplex PCR; TCRdb has only the in-frame clones, and not every one. The data show around 63,000 clones, about 71% seen once. The data derive from a study of vaccination effects on CD4 cells after COVID-19. Before sequencing took place, the ViraFEST assay used viral peptide pools to expand antigen-specific CD4+ T cells. After around nine days in culture, the CD4+ T cells were isolated. None of the vaccinated had previously contracted SARS-CoV-2, and their nucleocapsid antibodies tested negative. Sequencing was performed on CD4+ T cells from PBMCs cultured with HCoV-OC43 spike peptides, taken before COVID-19 vaccination. The sample's subset: HCoV-OC43 spike overlapping peptide pool stimulation. The receptor comes from a human donor who received a COVID-19 vaccine.

CDR3 coding DNA: TGTGCCAGCAGCGAAACCGGGACTAGCGGGGGGGCAGGAGAGACCCAGTACTTC. Amino acid sequence: CASSETGTSGGAGETQYF. The chain recombines TRBV7-2 with TRBJ2-5; 16 bases are shared with TRBD2. Germline assignment: CDR1 SGHTA and CDR2 FQGNSA. With V trimmed by 5 bases and J by 4 bases, 10 bases remained unmatched. The CDR3 is made up of 18 amino acids. The full variable domain, in which reference TRBV7-2 and TRBJ2-5 provide the parts outside the CDR3, is GAGVSQSPSNKVTEKGKDVELRCDPISGHTALYWYRQSLGQGLEFLIYFQGNSAPDKSGLPSDRFSAERTGGSVSTLTIQRTQQEDSAVYLCASSETGTSGGAGETQYFGPGTRLLVL.